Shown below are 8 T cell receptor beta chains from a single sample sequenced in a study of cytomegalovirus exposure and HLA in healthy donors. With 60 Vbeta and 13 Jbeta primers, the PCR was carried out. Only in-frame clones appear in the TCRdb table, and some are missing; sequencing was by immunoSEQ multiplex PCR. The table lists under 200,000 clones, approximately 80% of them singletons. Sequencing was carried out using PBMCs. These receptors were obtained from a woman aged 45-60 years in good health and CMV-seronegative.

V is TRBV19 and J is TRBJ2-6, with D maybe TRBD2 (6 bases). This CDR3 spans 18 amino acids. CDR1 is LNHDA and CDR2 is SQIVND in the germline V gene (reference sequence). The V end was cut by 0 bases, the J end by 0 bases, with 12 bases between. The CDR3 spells CASSIEGGRFSGANVLTF. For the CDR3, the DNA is TGTGCCAGTAGTATAGAGGGGGGACGGTTCTCTGGGGCCAACGTCCTGACTTTC.

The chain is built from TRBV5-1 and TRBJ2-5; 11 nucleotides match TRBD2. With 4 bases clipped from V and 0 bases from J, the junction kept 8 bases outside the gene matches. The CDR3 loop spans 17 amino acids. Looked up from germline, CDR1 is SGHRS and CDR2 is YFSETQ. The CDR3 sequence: CASSVGASGGYQETQYF. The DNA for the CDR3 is TGCGCCAGCAGCGTTGGCGCTAGCGGGGGGTACCAAGAGACCCAGTACTTC.

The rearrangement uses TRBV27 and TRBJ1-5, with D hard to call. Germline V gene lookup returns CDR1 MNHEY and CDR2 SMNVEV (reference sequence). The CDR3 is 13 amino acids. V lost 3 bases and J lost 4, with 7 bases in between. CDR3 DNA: TGTGCCAGCAGTTTCGCGTCGAATCAGCCCCAGCATTTT. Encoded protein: CASSFASNQPQHF.

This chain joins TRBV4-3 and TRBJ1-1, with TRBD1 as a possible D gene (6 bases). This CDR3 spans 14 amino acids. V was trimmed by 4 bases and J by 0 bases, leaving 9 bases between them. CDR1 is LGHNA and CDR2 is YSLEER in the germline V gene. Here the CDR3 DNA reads TGCGCCAGCAGCCCGGACAGAATGAACACTGAAGCTTTCTTT. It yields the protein CASSPDRMNTEAFF.

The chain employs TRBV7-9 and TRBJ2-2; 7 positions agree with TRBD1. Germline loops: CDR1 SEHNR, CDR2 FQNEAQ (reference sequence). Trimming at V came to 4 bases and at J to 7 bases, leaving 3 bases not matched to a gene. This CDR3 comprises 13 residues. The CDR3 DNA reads TGTGCCAGCAGCTACGGACAGGTCGGGGAGCTGTTTTTT. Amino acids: CASSYGQVGELFF.

The chain's CDR3 is CASSLEAAQSSQYF. The CDR3 nucleotides are TGTGCCAGCAGCTTGGAGGCGGCTCAGTCGTCCCAGTACTTC. The V call is TRBV5-6, the J call TRBJ2-5; no definite D call. Germline V gene sequence: CDR1 SGHDT, CDR2 YYEEEE. There are 14 residues in the CDR3. Trimming stripped 0 bases from V and 9 bases from J, with 15 bases between.

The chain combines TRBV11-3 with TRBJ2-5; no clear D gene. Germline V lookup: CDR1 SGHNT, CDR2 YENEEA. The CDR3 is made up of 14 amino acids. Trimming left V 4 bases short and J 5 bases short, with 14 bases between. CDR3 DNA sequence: TGTGCCAGCAGCTCACCGCCCGAGGAGGAGACCCAGTACTTC. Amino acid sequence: CASSSPPEEETQYF.

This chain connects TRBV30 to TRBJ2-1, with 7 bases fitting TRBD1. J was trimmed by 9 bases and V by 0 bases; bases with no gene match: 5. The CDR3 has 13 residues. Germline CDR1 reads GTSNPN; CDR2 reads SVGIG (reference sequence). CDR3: CAWSVRGGTEQFF. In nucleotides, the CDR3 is TGTGCCTGGAGTGTACGAGGGGGCACTGAGCAGTTCTTC. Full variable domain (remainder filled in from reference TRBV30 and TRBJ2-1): SQTIHQWPATLVQPVGSPLSLECTVEGTSNPNLYWYRQAAGRGLQLLFYSVGIGQISSEVPQNLSASRPQDRQFILSSKKLLLSDSGFYLCAWSVRGGTEQFFGPGTRLTVL.